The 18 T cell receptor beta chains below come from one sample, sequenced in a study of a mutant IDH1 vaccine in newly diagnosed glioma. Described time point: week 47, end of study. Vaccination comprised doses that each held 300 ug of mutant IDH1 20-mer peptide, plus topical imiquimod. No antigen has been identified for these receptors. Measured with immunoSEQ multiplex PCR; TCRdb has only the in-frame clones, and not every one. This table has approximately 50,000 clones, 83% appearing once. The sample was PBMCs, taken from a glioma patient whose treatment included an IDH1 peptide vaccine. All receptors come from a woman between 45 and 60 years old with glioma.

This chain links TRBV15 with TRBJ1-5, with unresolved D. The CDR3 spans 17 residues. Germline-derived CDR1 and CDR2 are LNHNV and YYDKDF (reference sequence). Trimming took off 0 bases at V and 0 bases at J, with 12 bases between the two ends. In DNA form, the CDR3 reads TGTGCCACCAGCAGAGATAAGGGAGGGAATAGCAATCAGCCCCAGCATTTT. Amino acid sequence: CATSRDKGGNSNQPQHF.

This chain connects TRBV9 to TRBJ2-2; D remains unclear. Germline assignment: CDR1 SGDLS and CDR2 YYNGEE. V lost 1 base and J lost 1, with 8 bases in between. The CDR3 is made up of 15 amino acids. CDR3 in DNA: TGTGCCAGCAGCGTATACGCTGAGAACACCGGGGAGCTGTTTTTT. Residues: CASSVYAENTGELFF.

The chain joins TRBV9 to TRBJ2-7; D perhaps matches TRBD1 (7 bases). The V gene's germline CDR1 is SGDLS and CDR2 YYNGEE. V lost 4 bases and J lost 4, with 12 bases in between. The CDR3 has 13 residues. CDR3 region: CASSISGGYEQYF. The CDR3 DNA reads TGTGCCAGCAGCATCTCAGGGGGGTACGAGCAGTACTTC.

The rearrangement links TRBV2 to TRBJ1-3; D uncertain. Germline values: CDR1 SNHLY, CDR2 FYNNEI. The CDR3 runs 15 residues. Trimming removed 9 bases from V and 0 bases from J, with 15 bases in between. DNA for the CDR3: TGTGCCAGTAGGGAGACCGCCAGCTCTGGAAACACCATATATTTT. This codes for CASRETASSGNTIYF.

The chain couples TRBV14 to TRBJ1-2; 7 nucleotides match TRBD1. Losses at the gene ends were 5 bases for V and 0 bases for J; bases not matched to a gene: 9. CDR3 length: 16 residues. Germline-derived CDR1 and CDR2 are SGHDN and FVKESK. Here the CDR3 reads CASSTPGQIPNYGYTF. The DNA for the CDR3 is TGTGCCAGCAGCACGCCGGGACAGATACCTAACTATGGCTACACCTTC.

CDR3 region: CASSQVIREGNIQYF. CDR3 in DNA: TGCGCCAGCAGCCAAGTAATCAGGGAAGGGAACATTCAGTACTTC. The rearrangement joins TRBV4-1 to TRBJ2-4; D is perhaps TRBD1 (5 bases). The CDR3 extends over 15 amino acids. CDR1 is MGHRA and CDR2 is YSYEKL in the germline V gene. V lost 1 base to trimming and J lost 7 bases, with 14 bases between them.

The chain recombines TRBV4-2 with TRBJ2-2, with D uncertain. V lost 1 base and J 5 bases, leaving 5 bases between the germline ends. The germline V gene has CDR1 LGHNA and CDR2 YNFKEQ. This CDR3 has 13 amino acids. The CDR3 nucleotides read TGTGCCAGCAGCCAAGGTGAAACCGGGGAGCTGTTTTTT. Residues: CASSQGETGELFF.

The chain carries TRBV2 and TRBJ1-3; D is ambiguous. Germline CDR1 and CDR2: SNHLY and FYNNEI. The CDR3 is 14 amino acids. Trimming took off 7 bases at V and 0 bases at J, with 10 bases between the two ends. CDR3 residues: CASTPGLSGNTIYF. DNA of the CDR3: TGTGCCAGCACCCCAGGACTCTCTGGAAACACCATATATTTT.

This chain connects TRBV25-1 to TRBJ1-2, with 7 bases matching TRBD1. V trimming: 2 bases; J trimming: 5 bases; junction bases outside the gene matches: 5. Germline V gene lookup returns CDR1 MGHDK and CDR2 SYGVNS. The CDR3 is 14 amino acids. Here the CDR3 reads CASSEPVTGYGYTF. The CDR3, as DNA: TGTGCCAGCAGTGAACCGGTGACAGGGTATGGCTACACCTTC.

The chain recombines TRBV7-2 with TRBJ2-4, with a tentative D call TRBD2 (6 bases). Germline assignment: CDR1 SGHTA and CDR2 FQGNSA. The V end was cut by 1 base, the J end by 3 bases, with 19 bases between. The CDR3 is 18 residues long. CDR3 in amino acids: CASSLGGVAGRGKNIQYF. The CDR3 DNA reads TGTGCCAGCAGCTTAGGTGGGGTCGCGGGGAGAGGCAAAAACATTCAGTACTTC.

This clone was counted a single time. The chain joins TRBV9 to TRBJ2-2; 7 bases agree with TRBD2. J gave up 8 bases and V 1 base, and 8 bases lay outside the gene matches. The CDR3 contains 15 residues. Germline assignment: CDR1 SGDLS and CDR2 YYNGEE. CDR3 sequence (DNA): TGTGCCAGCAGCGTATTTCCTAGCGGCGGGGGGGAGCTGTTTTTT. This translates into CASSVFPSGGGELFF.

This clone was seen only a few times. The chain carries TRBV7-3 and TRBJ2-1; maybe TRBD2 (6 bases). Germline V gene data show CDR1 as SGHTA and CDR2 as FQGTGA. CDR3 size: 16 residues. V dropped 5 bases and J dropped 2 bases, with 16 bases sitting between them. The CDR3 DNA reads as TGTGCCAGCAGCGCCCGGGCCGGGAGTACCTACAATGAGCAGTTCTTC. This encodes CASSARAGSTYNEQFF.

CDR3 region: CASSLSDGGSGYTF. The CDR3 DNA reads TGTGCCAGCAGTTTATCGGACGGGGGGAGTGGCTACACCTTC. The rearrangement links TRBV5-5 to TRBJ1-2, with D perhaps TRBD1 (5 bases). Germline CDR1 SGHKS, CDR2 YYEKEE (reference sequence). Trimming shortened V by 5 bases and J by 7 bases, and 18 bases separated the two germline ends. CDR3 length equals 14 residues.

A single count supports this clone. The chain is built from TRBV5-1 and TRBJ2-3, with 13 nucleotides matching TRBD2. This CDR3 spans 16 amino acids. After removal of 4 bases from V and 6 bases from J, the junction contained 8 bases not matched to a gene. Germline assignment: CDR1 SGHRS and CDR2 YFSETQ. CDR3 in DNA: TGCGCCAGCAGCACTACTAGCGGGGGGGCGGTCGATACGCAGTATTTT. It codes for CASSTTSGGAVDTQYF.

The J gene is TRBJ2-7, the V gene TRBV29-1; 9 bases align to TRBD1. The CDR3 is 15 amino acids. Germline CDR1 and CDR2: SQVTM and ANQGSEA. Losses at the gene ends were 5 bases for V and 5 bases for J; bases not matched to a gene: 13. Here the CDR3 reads CSVTPADRGIDEQYF. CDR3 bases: TGCAGCGTTACCCCCGCGGACAGGGGTATCGACGAGCAGTACTTC.

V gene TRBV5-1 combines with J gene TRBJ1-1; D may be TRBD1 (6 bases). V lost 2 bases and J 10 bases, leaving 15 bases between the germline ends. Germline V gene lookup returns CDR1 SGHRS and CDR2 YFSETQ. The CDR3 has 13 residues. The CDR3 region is CASSFGGGQIAFF. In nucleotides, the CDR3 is TGCGCCAGCAGCTTCGGGGGGGGCCAGATAGCTTTCTTT.

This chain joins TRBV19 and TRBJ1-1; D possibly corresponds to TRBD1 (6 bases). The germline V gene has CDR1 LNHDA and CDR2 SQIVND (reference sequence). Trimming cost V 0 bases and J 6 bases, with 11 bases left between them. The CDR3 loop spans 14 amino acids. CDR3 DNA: TGTGCCAGTAGTATAGATGGACAGAGGGCTGAAGCTTTCTTT. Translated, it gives CASSIDGQRAEAFF. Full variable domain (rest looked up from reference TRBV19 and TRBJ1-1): DGGITQSPKYLFRKEGQNVTLSCEQNLNHDAMYWYRQDPGQGLRLIYYSQIVNDFQKGDIAEGYSVSREKKESFPLTVTSAQKNPTAFYLCASSIDGQRAEAFFGQGTRLTVV.

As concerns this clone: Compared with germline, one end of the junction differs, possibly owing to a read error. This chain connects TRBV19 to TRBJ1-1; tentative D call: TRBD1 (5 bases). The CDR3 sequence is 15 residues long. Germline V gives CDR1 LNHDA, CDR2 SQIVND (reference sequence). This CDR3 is CASSAGRWENAEAFF. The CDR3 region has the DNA TGTGCCAGTAGTGCAGGGAGGTGGGAGAACGCTGAAGCTTTCTTT.